This entry describes one T cell receptor beta chain. Assay: immunoSEQ multiplex PCR; the TCRdb copy retains only in-frame clones and omits some. The sample holds approximately 230,000 clones, approximately 90% seen once. With 1 base removed from V and 4 bases from J, the gap between germline ends came to 9 bases. Germline-derived CDR1 and CDR2 are MNHEY and SVGEGT. There are 14 residues in the CDR3. This specimen comes from a study of blood T cell repertoires in COVID-19. Sequencing was done on a sample of peripheral blood. The chain employs TRBV6-2 or TRBV6-3 and TRBJ2-3; the D gene is possibly TRBD2 (6 bases). The TCR originated in a woman aged 25 to 39 with COVID-19, enrolled during active disease. The CDR3 nucleotides read TGTGCCAGCAGTTACTTGAGGGAGGCAGATACGCAGTATTTT. Residues: CASSYLREADTQYF.